The 30 T cell receptor beta chains below were found in one sample sequenced in a study of CD8 T cells in Susac syndrome. Random hexamers served to reverse transcribe roughly 0.45 to 1 ug RNA. TCRdb recomputed calls from the immunoSEQ multiplex PCR reads with MiXCR, one row per CDR3 protein. Of 180,000 or so distinct CDR3 sequences listed, around 94% are singletons. Sequenced input: CD4+ T cells from PBMCs. Every receptor here comes from a human donor in good health.

Here the CDR3 reads CASTSGSRGNQPQHF. DNA for the CDR3: TGTGCCAGCACCTCCGGGTCCCGGGGTAATCAGCCCCAGCATTTT. The chain has TRBV12-3 or TRBV12-4 and TRBJ1-5; no clear D gene. Trimming removed 7 bases at V and 4 bases at J, with 17 bases between. The CDR3 spans 15 residues.

The chain has TRBV30 and TRBJ1-2; D not resolved. The CDR3 is 12 residues long. Trimming removed 2 bases from V and 1 base from J, with 5 bases in between. The V gene's germline CDR1 is GTSNPN and CDR2 SVGIG (reference sequence). For the CDR3, the DNA is TGTGCCTGGAGTCCAAATAACTATGGCTACACCTTC. Amino acids: CAWSPNNYGYTF. The full variable domain, completed using reference TRBV30 and TRBJ1-2, is SQTIHQWPATLVQPVGSPLSLECTVEGTSNPNLYWYRQAAGRGLQLLFYSVGIGQISSEVPQNLSASRPQDRQFILSSKKLLLSDSGFYLCAWSPNNYGYTFGSGTRLTVV.

This clonotype was counted a single time. The chain couples TRBV2 to TRBJ2-7; no firm D call. Trimming cost V 2 bases and J 4 bases, with 9 bases left between them. This CDR3 is 13 amino acids long. Germline assignment: CDR1 SNHLY and CDR2 FYNNEI. The CDR3 nucleotides are TGTGCCAGCAGTGAATATTTGGGGTACGAGCAGTACTTC. Protein product: CASSEYLGYEQYF.

The V gene is TRBV5-4, the J gene TRBJ2-3; 7 bases are shared with TRBD1. With 4 bases clipped from V and 0 bases from J, the junction kept 2 bases outside the gene matches. CDR3 length: 14 amino acids. CDR1 and CDR2 (germline): SGHNT, YYREEE (reference sequence). The CDR3 loop reads CASSGGQSTDTQYF. The CDR3 DNA reads TGTGCCAGCAGCGGGGGACAGAGCACAGATACGCAGTATTTT.

The rearrangement links TRBV6-5 to TRBJ1-5; the match to TRBD1 covers 7 bases. V lost 5 bases, J lost 7 bases, and 2 bases stayed unmatched. The CDR3 runs to 12 residues. Germline loops: CDR1 MNHEY, CDR2 SVGAGI. The CDR3 loop is CASSQGGQPQHF. The CDR3 region has the DNA TGTGCCAGCAGTCAGGGGGGCCAGCCCCAGCATTTT.

This clonotype showed up just a few times. This rearrangement joins TRBV2 to TRBJ1-1, with TRBD1 matching 9 bases. Losses at the gene ends were 4 bases for V and 5 bases for J; bases not matched to a gene: 5. Germline V lookup: CDR1 SNHLY, CDR2 FYNNEI. This CDR3 has 14 residues. DNA of the CDR3: TGTGCCAGCAGTGCTGTGACAGGGGGGACTGAAGCTTTCTTT. Translating gives CASSAVTGGTEAFF.

The chain joins TRBV12-3 or TRBV12-4 to TRBJ2-7; D is unresolved. This CDR3 is built from 11 residues. Trimming pared 6 bases from V and 6 bases from J, leaving 9 bases between. CDR3 bases: TGTGCCAGCAGCCGCGAACTCGAGCAGTACTTC. Protein sequence: CASSRELEQYF.

The chain recombines TRBV13 with TRBJ2-7, with 8 bases matching TRBD1. This CDR3 spans 12 amino acids. V trimming: 0 bases; J trimming: 13 bases; junction bases outside the gene matches: 5. Looked up from germline, CDR1 is PRHDT and CDR2 is FYEKMQ (reference sequence). Here the CDR3 reads CASSLGTGAYYF. In DNA form, the CDR3 reads TGTGCCAGCAGCTTAGGGACAGGGGCGTATTACTTC.

Comments on this clonotype: A junction boundary mismatches the germline segment, possibly from a read error. This rearrangement joins TRBV7-2 to TRBJ2-5; maybe TRBD2 (5 bases). CDR1 is SGHTA and CDR2 is FQGNSA in the germline V gene. The CDR3 contains 14 residues. CDR3 in DNA: TGTGCCAGCAGCTTAGGATCTTCAACGGCGACTAAGGACTTC. This encodes CASSLGSSTATKDF.

This clonotype has only one observation. The chain combines TRBV5-6 with TRBJ2-7, with 9 bases fitting TRBD1. Trimming at V came to 5 bases and at J to 6 bases, leaving 12 bases not matched to a gene. The CDR3 length is 15 residues. From germline, CDR1 is SGHDT and CDR2 YYEEEE. For the CDR3, the DNA is TGTGCCAGCAGGAAAAAGGGACAGGGACCGCTCGAGCAGTACTTC. Protein product: CASRKKGQGPLEQYF.

A single count supports this clonotype. The V and J genes are TRBV20-1 and TRBJ2-1; no reliable D call. CDR3 length equals 15 residues. Germline CDR1 DFQATT, CDR2 SNEGSKA (reference sequence). Trimming shortened V by 0 bases and J by 0 bases, and 9 bases separated the two germline ends. This CDR3 is CSARDLASSYNEQFF. The CDR3 nucleotides are TGCAGTGCTAGAGATTTGGCCAGCTCCTACAATGAGCAGTTCTTC.

This clonotype was counted a single time. This chain uses TRBV3-1 with TRBJ1-1; no clear D gene. The CDR3 consists of 13 residues. V gave up 2 bases and J gave up 1 base, with 5 bases separating them. The V gene's germline CDR1 is LGHDT and CDR2 YNNKEL (reference sequence). In DNA form, the CDR3 reads TGTGCCAGCAGCCAAAAGGGGAACACTGAAGCTTTCTTT. Residues: CASSQKGNTEAFF.

J is TRBJ2-7 and V is TRBV7-2, with a weak D call TRBD2 (5 bases). The CDR3 runs 14 residues. V lost 6 bases and J 1 base, leaving 13 bases between the germline ends. In germline, CDR1 is SGHTA, CDR2 FQGNSA. CDR3 in amino acids: CASSVRRTSYEQYF. In DNA form, the CDR3 reads TGTGCCAGCAGTGTCCGGAGGACTTCCTACGAGCAGTACTTC.

This chain connects TRBV20-1 to TRBJ2-7; 8 nucleotides match TRBD2. The V gene's germline CDR1 is DFQATT and CDR2 SNEGSKA (reference sequence). The CDR3 covers 13 residues. Unmatched junction bases numbered 2, after V lost 0 bases and J lost 4 bases. The CDR3 DNA reads as TGCAGTGCTAGAGAGGGACTAGGATACGAGCAGTACTTC. This sequence encodes CSAREGLGYEQYF.

V usage is TRBV2 and J usage is TRBJ2-3, with 11 bases identical to TRBD2. Trimming at V came to 5 bases and at J to 8 bases, leaving 3 bases not matched to a gene. CDR3 length: 13 amino acids. Germline CDR1 reads SNHLY; CDR2 reads FYNNEI. CDR3 loop: CASSPLAGGTQYF. In nucleotides, the CDR3 is TGTGCCAGCAGTCCGCTAGCGGGGGGTACGCAGTATTTT.

This chain connects TRBV7-9 to TRBJ2-7; TRBD2 is a possible D gene (7 bases). Germline V lookup: CDR1 SEHNR, CDR2 FQNEAQ (reference sequence). The V gene lost 7 bases and the J gene lost 0 bases, with 13 bases spanning the gap. The CDR3 extends over 14 amino acids. Written as DNA, the CDR3 is TGTGCCAGCATGGGGGGGCCCAACTCCTACGAGCAGTACTTC. This encodes CASMGGPNSYEQYF.

This chain links TRBV29-1 with TRBJ1-2; weak D call: TRBD1 (5 bases). CDR3 length: 13 amino acids. Germline CDR1 SQVTM, CDR2 ANQGSEA. The ends were cut back, 6 bases at V and 2 bases at J, with 13 bases in the middle. CDR3 sequence (DNA): TGCAGCGTCGCCCGTCGGGGGAACTATGGCTACACCTTC. It encodes CSVARRGNYGYTF.

This chain uses TRBV9 with TRBJ2-7; D gene unclear. Germline CDR1 SGDLS, CDR2 YYNGEE. The CDR3 is 13 amino acids. With 4 bases removed from V and 2 bases from J, the gap between germline ends came to 10 bases. CDR3: CASSSAETYEQYF. Here the CDR3 DNA reads TGTGCCAGCAGCTCCGCTGAAACCTACGAGCAGTACTTC.

The CDR3 DNA sequence: TGCGCCAGCAGCCAAGAAGTCGGGCGGAGGGAGCTGTTTTTT. Residues: CASSQEVGRRELFF. This rearrangement joins TRBV4-3 to TRBJ2-2; D call uncertain. In germline, CDR1 is LGHNA, CDR2 YSLEER. V gave up 0 bases and J gave up 9 bases, with 11 bases separating them. The CDR3 contains 14 residues.

The J gene is TRBJ2-5, the V gene TRBV29-1, with D perhaps matching TRBD2 (6 bases). Trimming left V 7 bases short and J 5 bases short, with 14 bases between. CDR1 and CDR2 (germline): SQVTM, ANQGSEA. The CDR3 runs 12 residues. The CDR3 sequence is CSAKGGDETQYF. CDR3 nucleotides: TGCAGCGCCAAAGGAGGGGACGAGACCCAGTACTTC.

This chain links TRBV29-1 with TRBJ2-5; 10 nucleotides match TRBD2. Trimming removed 6 bases from V and 3 bases from J; junction bases left unmatched: 1. Germline V gene lookup returns CDR1 SQVTM and CDR2 ANQGSEA. There are 12 residues in the CDR3. The CDR3 region has the DNA TGCAGCGTAGGACTAGCGGAAGAGACCCAGTACTTC. As protein: CSVGLAEETQYF.

V gene TRBV7-2 combines with J gene TRBJ2-7; the D gene is possibly TRBD1 (6 bases). V lost 3 bases to trimming and J lost 2 bases, with 8 bases between them. Germline loops: CDR1 SGHTA, CDR2 FQGNSA. CDR3 length: 13 residues. CDR3 in DNA: TGTGCCAGCAGCTTTCCAGGGGCCTACGAGCAGTACTTC. Protein: CASSFPGAYEQYF. Drawing the rest from reference TRBV7-2 and TRBJ2-7, the complete variable domain is GAGVSQSPSNKVTEKGKDVELRCDPISGHTALYWYRQSLGQGLEFLIYFQGNSAPDKSGLPSDRFSAERTGGSVSTLTIQRTQQEDSAVYLCASSFPGAYEQYFGPGTRLTVT.

The gene calls are TRBV7-2 and TRBJ1-2; the match to TRBD1 covers 9 bases. The V gene end was trimmed by 5 bases and the J gene end by 6 bases; junction bases not matched to a gene: 7. The CDR3 is 14 amino acids. The germline CDR1 and CDR2 sequences are SGHTA and FQGNSA. The CDR3 DNA sequence: TGTGCCAGCAGCCCACCCGGGACAGGGAATGGCTACACCTTC. Translated, it gives CASSPPGTGNGYTF.

The gene calls are TRBV18 and TRBJ2-1; D remains unclear. Per the germline V gene, CDR1 is KGHSH and CDR2 is LQKENI. CDR3 length: 12 amino acids. With 0 bases removed from V and 10 bases from J, the gap between germline ends came to 7 bases. The CDR3 nucleotides read TGTGCCAGCTCACCACCTACGCAGGAGCAGTTCTTC. Protein sequence: CASSPPTQEQFF.

This clonotype was seen a single time. V is TRBV29-1 and J is TRBJ1-2; perhaps TRBD1 as D (5 bases). Germline CDR1 and CDR2: SQVTM and ANQGSEA. Trimming took 6 bases from V and 4 from J, leaving 18 bases between them. This CDR3 region has 14 residues. The DNA of the CDR3 is TGCAGCGTGGGCCACGAGGGTGGGGGCTATGGCTACACCTTC. Its protein is CSVGHEGGGYGYTF.

The rearrangement joins TRBV15 to TRBJ2-6; the D is unclear. CDR3 length: 15 amino acids. The V gene lost 1 base and the J gene lost 2 bases, with 6 bases spanning the gap. From germline, CDR1 is LNHNV and CDR2 YYDKDF (reference sequence). For the CDR3, the DNA is TGTGCCACCAGCAGAGTTCTGCCTGGGGCCAACGTCCTGACTTTC. Its protein is CATSRVLPGANVLTF.

The V call is TRBV9, the J call TRBJ2-3; D not certain. The CDR3 length is 14 residues. V dropped 0 bases and J dropped 2 bases, with 7 bases sitting between them. The germline gives CDR1 SGDLS, CDR2 YYNGEE. The CDR3 spells CASSVASPTDTQYF. The CDR3 DNA sequence: TGTGCCAGCAGCGTAGCCTCACCCACAGATACGCAGTATTTT.

The chain joins TRBV27 to TRBJ2-5, with 11 nucleotides matching TRBD1. CDR3 length: 15 amino acids. Trimming cost V 5 bases and J 4 bases; bases outside gene matches: 6. The V gene's germline CDR1 is MNHEY and CDR2 SMNVEV (reference sequence). For the CDR3, the DNA is TGTGCCAGCAGTCGGGACAGGGGGAGTTTAGAGACCCAGTACTTC. Translation gives CASSRDRGSLETQYF.

The chain joins TRBV29-1 to TRBJ2-1, with TRBD2 matching over 7 bases. This CDR3 is 12 amino acids long. V was pared by 7 bases and J by 8 bases, with 8 bases of the junction left unmatched. Germline V gene data show CDR1 as SQVTM and CDR2 as ANQGSEA. CDR3 nucleotide sequence: TGCAGCGGGGGACCGGGAGGCGATGAGCAGTTCTTC. Its translation is CSGGPGGDEQFF.

The chain has TRBV20-1 and TRBJ2-1; 10 bases match TRBD2. With 6 bases clipped from V and 1 base from J, the junction kept 9 bases outside the gene matches. From germline, CDR1 is DFQATT and CDR2 SNEGSKA (reference sequence). This CDR3 has 16 residues. CDR3 amino acids: CSAETGTSESYNEQFF. Here the CDR3 DNA reads TGCAGTGCGGAGACGGGGACTAGCGAATCCTACAATGAGCAGTTCTTC.